This T cell receptor (beta chain) appears in the sequencing data of a study of control samples from healthy donors and cancer patients. The assay was immunoSEQ multiplex PCR, and TCRdb's table has in-frame clones only and misses some. The sample carries fewer than 95,000 clones, around nine tenths recorded once. The V and J ends lost 4 bases and 2 bases, in that order; junction bases with no gene match: 7. This CDR3 has 16 amino acids. Germline values: CDR1 MNHEY, CDR2 SVGAGI. The receptor was isolated from a man aged 25-40 years in good health. Sequencing was done on a sample of blood. J is TRBJ1-1 and V is TRBV6-5; 10 bases align to TRBD1. The CDR3, as DNA: TGTGCCAGCAGTTGGGATATGACAGGGGGCAACACTGAAGCTTTCTTT. Encoded protein: CASSWDMTGGNTEAFF.